This is a list of T cell receptor beta chains from one sample in a study of T-cell memory formation after mild COVID-19. Via MiXCR, TCRdb re-called the 5' RACE reads, giving one row per CDR3 protein. The sample holds about 620,000 distinct CDR3 sequences, about a sixth seen once. The sequenced sample was PBMCs or a T cell subset sorted from them (not recorded which). These TCRs come from an adult woman who had mild COVID-19 (a few samples of this study predate the infection). Cell type and time point are not known. CDR3s include the opening cysteine and the closing phenylalanine or tryptophan. A D gene is named only where the DNA matches it firmly. Rows give clone size only sometimes, using once, few, many, or a class for an expanded clone.

clone size: many; D gene: NA; V gene: TRBV7-9; J gene: TRBJ2-7; CDR3 DNA: TGTGCCAGCAGCTTAGAGTGGGCAGCCTACGAGCAGTACTTC; CDR3 protein: CASSLEWAAYEQYF
clone size: NA; D gene: NA; V gene: TRBV12-3/TRBV12-4; J gene: TRBJ2-7; CDR3 DNA: TGTGCCAGCGCGGAATCCTACGAGCAGTACTTC; CDR3 protein: CASAESYEQYF
clone size: many; D gene: NA; V gene: TRBV4-1; J gene: TRBJ2-5; CDR3 DNA: TGCGCCAGCAGCCAAGGGATTGGTCCGTACCAAGAGACCCAGTACTTC; CDR3 protein: CASSQGIGPYQETQYF
clone size: few; D gene: TRBD2; V gene: TRBV2; J gene: TRBJ2-1; CDR3 DNA: TGTGCCAGCAGTGAAGTGACTAGCGTCGGTGAGCAGTTCTTC; CDR3 protein: CASSEVTSVGEQFF
clone size: NA; D gene: NA; V gene: TRBV5-1; J gene: TRBJ2-1; CDR3 DNA: TGCGCCAGCGCTCGGGGCAATGAGCAGTTCTTC; CDR3 protein: CASARGNEQFF
clone size: NA; D gene: TRBD1; V gene: TRBV5-1; J gene: TRBJ1-1; CDR3 DNA: TGCGCCAGCAGCTTGGCCGGACAGGGGACTGACACTGAAGCTTTCTTT; CDR3 protein: CASSLAGQGTDTEAFF
clone size: NA; D gene: NA; V gene: TRBV15; J gene: TRBJ2-4; CDR3 DNA: TGTGCCACCAGCCGCTACTTGGGAGCCAAAAACATTCAGTACTTC; CDR3 protein: CATSRYLGAKNIQYF
clone size: few; D gene: TRBD1; V gene: TRBV29-1; J gene: TRBJ2-7; CDR3 DNA: TGCAGCGTTCACCGGGACAGGGATGGGGAGCAGTACTTC; CDR3 protein: CSVHRDRDGEQYF
clone size: many; D gene: TRBD2; V gene: TRBV27; J gene: TRBJ2-5; CDR3 DNA: TGTGCCAGCAGTTTATTGTCTAGCGGGAGTGGGGAGACCCAGTACTTC; CDR3 protein: CASSLLSSGSGETQYF
clone size: few; D gene: TRBD2; V gene: TRBV5-1; J gene: TRBJ2-1; CDR3 DNA: TGCGCCAGCAGCTTGGCCCCTAGCGGGAGATCCTACAATGAGCAGTTCTTC; CDR3 protein: CASSLAPSGRSYNEQFF
clone size: NA; D gene: NA; V gene: TRBV7-9; J gene: TRBJ2-1; CDR3 DNA: TGTGCCAGCAGCTTAGGAGCAGGGGTAGGGTTTAATGAGCAGTTCTTC; CDR3 protein: CASSLGAGVGFNEQFF
clone size: few; D gene: NA; V gene: TRBV4-3; J gene: TRBJ2-1; CDR3 DNA: TGCGCCAGCAGCCAAGAGGGCGCTAGGAGCTCCTACAATGAGCAGTTCTTC; CDR3 protein: CASSQEGARSSYNEQFF
clone size: many; D gene: NA; V gene: TRBV20-1; J gene: TRBJ1-1; CDR3 DNA: TGCAGTGCTAGAGATACGGGGCTGGTCACTGAAGCTTTCTTT; CDR3 protein: CSARDTGLVTEAFF
clone size: NA; D gene: TRBD1; V gene: TRBV24-1; J gene: TRBJ2-2; CDR3 DNA: TGTGCCACCAGTGATGCTACCGGGACAGAGAACACCGGGGAGCTGTTTTTT; CDR3 protein: CATSDATGTENTGELFF
clone size: few; D gene: TRBD2; V gene: TRBV9; J gene: TRBJ2-7; CDR3 DNA: TGTGCCAGCAGCGTAGTGGCTAGCGGGGGTTACGAGCAGTACTTC; CDR3 protein: CASSVVASGGYEQYF
clone size: few; D gene: TRBD1; V gene: TRBV19; J gene: TRBJ2-7; CDR3 DNA: TGTGCCAGTAGATCGGGACAGGGATCCTACGAGCAGTACTTC; CDR3 protein: CASRSGQGSYEQYF
clone size: few; D gene: TRBD2; V gene: TRBV20-1; J gene: TRBJ2-7; CDR3 DNA: TGCAGTGCTCCCTCAGCGGGGGGCGCCCTCTCCTACGAGCAGTACTTC; CDR3 protein: CSAPSAGGALSYEQYF
clone size: many; D gene: TRBD2; V gene: TRBV7-2; J gene: TRBJ2-3; CDR3 DNA: TGTGCCAGCAGGGGCCAGCGGGGGGCTGGCACAGATACGCAGTATTTT; CDR3 protein: CASRGQRGAGTDTQYF
clone size: few; D gene: TRBD1; V gene: TRBV6-5; J gene: TRBJ1-2; CDR3 DNA: TGTGCCAGCAGTTACACGCGTCCCGGGACAGGGATCCATGGCTACACCTTC; CDR3 protein: CASSYTRPGTGIHGYTF
clone size: NA; D gene: NA; V gene: TRBV2; J gene: TRBJ2-5; CDR3 DNA: TGTGCCAGCAGTGGAATCAGCAGGGAAGAGACCCAGTACTTC; CDR3 protein: CASSGISREETQYF
clone size: NA; D gene: NA; V gene: TRBV11-1; J gene: TRBJ2-3; CDR3 DNA: TGTGCCAGCAGCTTAGAGTTGGCAACAGATACGCAGTATTTT; CDR3 protein: CASSLELATDTQYF
clone size: NA; D gene: TRBD2; V gene: TRBV7-2; J gene: TRBJ2-7; CDR3 DNA: TGTGCCAGCAGCTTAAGGAGACTAGCGGGAGGGACAACCTACGAGCAGTACTTC; CDR3 protein: CASSLRRLAGGTTYEQYF
clone size: few; D gene: NA; V gene: TRBV27; J gene: TRBJ2-5; CDR3 DNA: TGTGCCAGCAGTCCCGGGGCAGGGGTCCAAGAGACCCAGTACTTC; CDR3 protein: CASSPGAGVQETQYF
clone size: NA; D gene: NA; V gene: TRBV5-1; J gene: TRBJ1-4; CDR3 DNA: TGCGCCAGCAGCTTGGCCACAACGGGCCGGACGGAAACAGAAAAACTGTTTTTT; CDR3 protein: CASSLATTGRTETEKLFF
clone size: few; D gene: TRBD1; V gene: TRBV11-2; J gene: TRBJ2-5; CDR3 DNA: TGTGCCAGCAGCTTGACAGGGGCCCAGTACTTC; CDR3 protein: CASSLTGAQYF
clone size: NA; D gene: TRBD1; V gene: TRBV7-9; J gene: TRBJ1-4; CDR3 DNA: TGTGCCAGCAGTGCTATGACAGGGCGATGGAATGAAAAACTGTTTTTT; CDR3 protein: CASSAMTGRWNEKLFF
clone size: NA; D gene: TRBD1; V gene: TRBV14; J gene: TRBJ1-1; CDR3 DNA: TGTGCCAGCAGCTATTTTTACAGGGGTCCGAACACTGAAGCTTTCTTT; CDR3 protein: CASSYFYRGPNTEAFF
clone size: once; D gene: NA; V gene: TRBV27; J gene: TRBJ2-7; CDR3 DNA: TGTGCCAGCAGTTTATTTCCGGGAGCGTACGAGCAGTACTTC; CDR3 protein: CASSLFPGAYEQYF
clone size: NA; D gene: TRBD2; V gene: TRBV6-5; J gene: TRBJ2-5; CDR3 DNA: TGTGCCAGCAGCCCCTCCCTGGGGGGGCAAGAGACCCAGTACTTC; CDR3 protein: CASSPSLGGQETQYF
clone size: NA; D gene: TRBD2; V gene: TRBV15; J gene: TRBJ2-7; CDR3 DNA: TGTGCCACCAGCAGGAGCGGGACTAGCGCAACCGAGCAGTACTTC; CDR3 protein: CATSRSGTSATEQYF
clone size: few; D gene: TRBD2; V gene: TRBV15; J gene: TRBJ2-2; CDR3 DNA: TGTGCCACCAGTGAGGGGACTAGGTCTTCCGGGGAGCTGTTTTTT; CDR3 protein: CATSEGTRSSGELFF
clone size: NA; D gene: NA; V gene: TRBV14; J gene: TRBJ2-1; CDR3 DNA: TGTGCCAGCAGCCAAGAAGCAGCTTACAATGAGCAGTTCTTC; CDR3 protein: CASSQEAAYNEQFF
clone size: few; D gene: NA; V gene: TRBV12-3/TRBV12-4; J gene: TRBJ1-2; CDR3 DNA: TGTGCCAGCAGTTCTCGGGACATCTATGGCTACACCTTC; CDR3 protein: CASSSRDIYGYTF
clone size: few; D gene: TRBD1; V gene: TRBV6-1; J gene: TRBJ1-1; CDR3 DNA: TGTGCCAGCAGCGAAAGGTCAGGGGGCGAAGCTTTCTTT; CDR3 protein: CASSERSGGEAFF
clone size: NA; D gene: NA; V gene: TRBV4-1; J gene: TRBJ1-5; CDR3 DNA: TGCGCCAGCAGCCAAGATTCGACAGAGGGACAGCCCCAGCATTTT; CDR3 protein: CASSQDSTEGQPQHF
clone size: NA; D gene: NA; V gene: TRBV20-1; J gene: TRBJ2-1; CDR3 DNA: TGCAGTGCTAGAGACCGGGACGAAGCGTACAATGAGCAGTTCTTC; CDR3 protein: CSARDRDEAYNEQFF
clone size: NA; D gene: NA; V gene: TRBV15; J gene: TRBJ1-2; CDR3 DNA: TGTGCCACCAGCAGAGATCTTGGCAGGGGTTCCCATGGCTACACCTTC; CDR3 protein: CATSRDLGRGSHGYTF
clone size: NA; D gene: TRBD2; V gene: TRBV24-1; J gene: TRBJ2-1; CDR3 DNA: TGTGCCACCAGTGACACTGCTGTAGCGGGAGCGTTCAATGAGCAGTTCTTC; CDR3 protein: CATSDTAVAGAFNEQFF
clone size: NA; D gene: TRBD2; V gene: TRBV27; J gene: TRBJ2-7; CDR3 DNA: TGTGCCAGCAGTTCACGGGAGCGGGGGGCTGGGTACGAGCAGTACTTC; CDR3 protein: CASSSRERGAGYEQYF
clone size: NA; D gene: NA; V gene: TRBV7-3; J gene: TRBJ2-1; CDR3 DNA: TGTGCCAGCAGCCGCGTAGGGGGGGCGAAAGCCTACAATGAGCAGTTCTTC; CDR3 protein: CASSRVGGAKAYNEQFF
clone size: NA; D gene: NA; V gene: TRBV12-3/TRBV12-4; J gene: TRBJ1-1; CDR3 DNA: TGTGCCAGCAGACTACAGCACTTTAACACTGAAGCTTTCTTT; CDR3 protein: CASRLQHFNTEAFF
clone size: NA; D gene: TRBD1; V gene: TRBV11-2; J gene: TRBJ2-7; CDR3 DNA: TGTGCCAGCAGCTTGGTACAGGGGGCACGTGAGCAGTACTTC; CDR3 protein: CASSLVQGAREQYF
clone size: few; D gene: TRBD2; V gene: TRBV6-2/TRBV6-3; J gene: TRBJ2-1; CDR3 DNA: TGTGCCAGCGGCCGGGCAGCGGGGGCCTACAATGAGCAGTTCTTC; CDR3 protein: CASGRAAGAYNEQFF
clone size: few; D gene: NA; V gene: TRBV9; J gene: TRBJ1-2; CDR3 DNA: TGTGCCAGCAGCGTAGTCGCGTCAGGGGCTCCTGGCTATGGCTACACCTTC; CDR3 protein: CASSVVASGAPGYGYTF
clone size: many; D gene: NA; V gene: TRBV5-1; J gene: TRBJ2-2; CDR3 DNA: TGCGCCAGCAAGACTATCGGGGGGCTAGGCACCGGGGAGCTGTTTTTT; CDR3 protein: CASKTIGGLGTGELFF
clone size: NA; D gene: NA; V gene: TRBV7-2; J gene: TRBJ2-1; CDR3 DNA: TGTGCCAGCAGTTCGGTCCGGGGAACGAATGAGCAGTTCTTC; CDR3 protein: CASSSVRGTNEQFF
clone size: NA; D gene: TRBD2; V gene: TRBV5-1; J gene: TRBJ2-3; CDR3 DNA: TGCGCCAGCAGCTTGGATAGGCTAGCGGGACGAGATACGCAGTATTTT; CDR3 protein: CASSLDRLAGRDTQYF
clone size: NA; D gene: NA; V gene: TRBV7-8; J gene: TRBJ2-3; CDR3 DNA: TGTGCCAGCAGCTTGTTCGCTTTGGATACGCAGTATTTT; CDR3 protein: CASSLFALDTQYF
clone size: NA; D gene: NA; V gene: TRBV18; J gene: TRBJ2-5; CDR3 DNA: TGTGCCAGCTCACCACGTCTGGAGACCCAGTACTTC; CDR3 protein: CASSPRLETQYF